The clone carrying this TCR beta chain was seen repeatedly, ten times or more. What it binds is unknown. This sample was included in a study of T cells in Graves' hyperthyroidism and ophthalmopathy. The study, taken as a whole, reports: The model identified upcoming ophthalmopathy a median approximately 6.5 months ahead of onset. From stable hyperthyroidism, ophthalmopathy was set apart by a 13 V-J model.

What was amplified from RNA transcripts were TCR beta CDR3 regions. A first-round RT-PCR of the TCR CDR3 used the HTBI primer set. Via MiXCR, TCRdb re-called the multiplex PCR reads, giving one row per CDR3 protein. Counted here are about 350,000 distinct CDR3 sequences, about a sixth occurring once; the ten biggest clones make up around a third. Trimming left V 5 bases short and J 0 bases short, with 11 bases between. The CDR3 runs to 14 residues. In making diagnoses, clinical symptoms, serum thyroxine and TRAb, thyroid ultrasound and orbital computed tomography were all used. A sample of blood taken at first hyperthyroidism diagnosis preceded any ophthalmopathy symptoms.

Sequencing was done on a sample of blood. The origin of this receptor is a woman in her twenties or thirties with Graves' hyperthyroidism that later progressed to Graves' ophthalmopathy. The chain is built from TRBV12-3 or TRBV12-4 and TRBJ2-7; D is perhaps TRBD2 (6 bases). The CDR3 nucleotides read TGTGCCAGCAGTCTGGAGGGCCTCTCCTACGAGCAGTACTTC. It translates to CASSLEGLSYEQYF.